This TCR beta chain was identified in a study of shared clonotypes between healthy human individuals. Replicate PCRs run on unsorted PBMC used 300 ng DNA, which was some 30,000 T cell genomes. This table comes from immunoSEQ multiplex PCR, and its TCRdb copy is limited to in-frame clones, with some not included. The table includes some 96,000 clones, roughly 45% detected once. V was shortened by 6 bases and J by 2 bases, with 17 bases between the two germline ends. There are 15 residues in the CDR3. Germline loops: CDR1 MDHEN, CDR2 SYDVKM. Genomic DNA came from about 92 million PBMCs in unsorted samples. General study findings and limits: Limitation of the genetic and exposure-history diversity represented came from the few donors.

This clone has just a few counts. Its antigen is unknown. The TCR was taken from a woman aged 40 to 49 in good health. Some clones in this sample may be carry-over from other donors' samples. Sequences were obtained from PBMCs. The chain joins TRBV28 to TRBJ2-7, with TRBD2 as a possible D gene (6 bases). CDR3 sequence: CASRSRGGKTYEQYF. In DNA, the CDR3 is TGTGCCAGCAGATCCCGAGGAGGGAAAACCTACGAGCAGTACTTC.